These T cell receptor beta chains were read from a single sample in a study of shared clonotypes between healthy human individuals. The assay was immunoSEQ multiplex PCR, and TCRdb's table has in-frame clones only and misses some. The table includes approximately 470,000 clones, around 73% detected once. Sequencing input: PBMCs. The receptors stem from a middle-aged woman in good health. Some clones in this sample may be carry-over from other donors' samples. Each CDR3 is given with its conserved first and last residue. Fields, in order: V gene, clone size, J gene, D gene, CDR3 protein, CDR3 DNA. The D gene is left open where the match is weak. Clone size is shown for a subset of rows, as once, few, many or a class of expanded clone.

TRBV28	.	TRBJ2-7	.	CASSLLGGSYEQYF	TGTGCCAGCAGTCTTTTAGGGGGCTCCTACGAGCAGTACTTC
TRBV15	few	TRBJ2-1	.	CATSRDPEGGRNEQFF	TGTGCCACCAGCAGAGACCCGGAGGGGGGTCGCAATGAGCAGTTCTTC
TRBV27	.	TRBJ1-5	.	CASKFDSPNQPQHF	TGTGCCAGCAAATTCGACAGCCCCAATCAGCCCCAGCATTTT
TRBV2	.	TRBJ1-2	.	CASSVIGGLSDHYGYTF	TGTGCCAGCAGCGTTATTGGGGGACTCTCGGACCACTATGGCTACACCTTC
TRBV7-9	.	TRBJ2-7	.	CASSQDSGAAYEQYF	TGTGCCAGCAGCCAAGATAGCGGAGCGGCCTACGAGCAGTACTTC
TRBV4-2	once	TRBJ2-3	.	CASSQDVYQGGTDTQYF	TGTGCCAGCAGCCAAGATGTCTATCAAGGGGGCACAGATACGCAGTATTTT
TRBV29-1	.	TRBJ2-1	.	CSVEGPLTIGEQFF	TGCAGCGTTGAGGGCCCCCTTACAATTGGTGAGCAGTTCTTC
TRBV28	once	TRBJ1-2	.	CASRSSRRYGYTF	TGTGCCAGCAGGTCCAGCCGGAGGTATGGCTACACCTTC
TRBV10-3	.	TRBJ2-7	.	CATTPLASYEQYF	TGTGCCACCACCCCCCTAGCGAGCTACGAGCAGTACTTC
TRBV7-9	.	TRBJ1-1	.	CASSLEGGRAFF	TGTGCCAGCAGCTTAGAGGGGGGGCGAGCTTTCTTT
TRBV30	.	TRBJ1-5	.	CAWSHLGSYQPQHF	TGTGCCTGGAGTCATTTGGGGTCCTATCAGCCCCAGCATTTT
TRBV6-1	.	TRBJ2-7	TRBD2	CASSGSGRAGEQYF	TGTGCCAGCAGTGGTAGCGGGAGGGCCGGTGAGCAGTACTTC
TRBV5-1	.	TRBJ2-2	.	CASSLVTTGELFF	TGCGCCAGCAGCTTGGTAACCACCGGGGAGCTGTTTTTT